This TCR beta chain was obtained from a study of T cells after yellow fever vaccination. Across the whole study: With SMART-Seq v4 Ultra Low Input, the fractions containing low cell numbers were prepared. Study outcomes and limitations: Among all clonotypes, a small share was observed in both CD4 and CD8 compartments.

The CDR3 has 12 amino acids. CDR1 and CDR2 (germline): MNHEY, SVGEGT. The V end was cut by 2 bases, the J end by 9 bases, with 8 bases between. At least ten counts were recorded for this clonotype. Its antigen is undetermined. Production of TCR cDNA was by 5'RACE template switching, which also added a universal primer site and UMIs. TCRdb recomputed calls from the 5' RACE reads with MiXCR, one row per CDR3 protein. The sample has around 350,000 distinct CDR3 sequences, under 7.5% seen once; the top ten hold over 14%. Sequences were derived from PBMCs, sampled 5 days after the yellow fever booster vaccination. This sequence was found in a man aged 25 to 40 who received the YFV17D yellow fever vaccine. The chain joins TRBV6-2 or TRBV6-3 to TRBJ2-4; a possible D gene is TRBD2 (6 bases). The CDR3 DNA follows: TGTGCCAGCAGTTACGGGGGGTTCATTCAGTACTTC. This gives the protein CASSYGGFIQYF.